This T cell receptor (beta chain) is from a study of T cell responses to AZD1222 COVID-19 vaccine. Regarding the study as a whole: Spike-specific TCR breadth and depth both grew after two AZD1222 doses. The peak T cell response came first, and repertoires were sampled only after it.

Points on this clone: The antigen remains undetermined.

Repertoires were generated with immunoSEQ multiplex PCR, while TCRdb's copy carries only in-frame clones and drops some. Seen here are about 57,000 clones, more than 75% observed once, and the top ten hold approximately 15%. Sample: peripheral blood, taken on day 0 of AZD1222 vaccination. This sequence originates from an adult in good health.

CDR3 region: CASSKLAGERGANEQFF. CDR3 DNA: TGTGCCAGTAGTAAACTAGCGGGAGAGAGGGGGGCCAATGAGCAGTTCTTC. This chain joins TRBV19 and TRBJ2-1; 11 nucleotides agree with TRBD2. The CDR3 length is 17 residues. Germline V CDR1 and CDR2: LNHDA, SQIVND (reference sequence). V was clipped by 4 bases and J by 6 bases; unmatched bases: 11.